The 13 T cell receptor beta chains reported below all come from one sample, sequenced in a study of somatic mutations in cytotoxic T cells in rheumatoid arthritis. Generated by immunoSEQ multiplex PCR, the TCRdb table keeps only in-frame clones and is missing some. The data contain 25,000 to 30,000 clones, 70% to 85% of them singletons. The sample taken for sequencing was CD8+ T cells sorted from blood. The receptors stem from a woman in her late teens or twenties in good health.

In this sample, this clone turned up a few times. V gene TRBV4-2 combines with J gene TRBJ1-5; TRBD1 is a possible D gene (5 bases). The CDR3 is made up of 15 amino acids. V dropped 3 bases and J dropped 5 bases, with 14 bases sitting between them. Germline CDR1 LGHNA, CDR2 YNFKEQ. CDR3 sequence: CASSQDRDGYQPQHF. The DNA of the CDR3 is TGTGCCAGCAGCCAGGACCGGGACGGTTATCAGCCCCAGCATTTT.

The V and J genes are TRBV13 and TRBJ2-3; TRBD2 agrees at 10 bases. With V trimmed by 5 bases and J by 1 base, 15 bases remained unmatched. In germline, CDR1 is PRHDT, CDR2 FYEKMQ (reference sequence). CDR3 length: 19 amino acids. In nucleotides, the CDR3 is TGTGCCAGCAGCCGCAGCGGGGGGGCGATGGGGCGACGCACAGATACGCAGTATTTT. This gives the protein CASSRSGGAMGRRTDTQYF.

V and J are TRBV29-1 and TRBJ1-1; no clear D gene. Trimming took off 3 bases at V and 5 bases at J, with 13 bases between the two ends. This CDR3 comprises 13 residues. CDR1 is SQVTM and CDR2 is ANQGSEA in the germline V gene. CDR3 DNA sequence: TGCAGCGTTGATCGGTCAGGAGGGACTGAAGCTTTCTTT. Residues: CSVDRSGGTEAFF.

The chain recombines TRBV30 with TRBJ2-3; 10 bases fit TRBD1. Germline-derived CDR1 and CDR2 are GTSNPN and SVGIG (reference sequence). This CDR3 region has 17 residues. Germline trimming cut 0 bases from V and 1 base from J; bases unmatched to any gene: 7. Here the CDR3 reads CAWSVSPGTGGTDTQYF. CDR3 DNA: TGTGCCTGGAGTGTAAGCCCAGGGACAGGGGGCACAGATACGCAGTATTTT. Based on the CDR3 plus reference TRBV30 and TRBJ2-3, the full variable domain is SQTIHQWPATLVQPVGSPLSLECTVEGTSNPNLYWYRQAAGRGLQLLFYSVGIGQISSEVPQNLSASRPQDRQFILSSKKLLLSDSGFYLCAWSVSPGTGGTDTQYFGPGTRLTVL.

The gene calls are TRBV4-1 and TRBJ2-7; 8 bases are a match to TRBD2. This CDR3 is built from 15 residues. The junction had 9 bases not matched to a gene; V was cut back by 1 base and J by 7 bases. Germline V CDR1 and CDR2: MGHRA, YSYEKL. CDR3 sequence: CASSQVSGGGGEQYF. CDR3 bases: TGCGCCAGCAGCCAAGTCTCGGGAGGGGGTGGGGAGCAGTACTTC.

The genes are TRBV5-6 and TRBJ2-7; 7 bases fit TRBD1. Trimming removed 4 bases from V and 5 bases from J; junction bases left unmatched: 6. Germline V gives CDR1 SGHDT, CDR2 YYEEEE. CDR3 length: 13 amino acids. CDR3 in amino acids: CASSHYTGDEQYV. CDR3 DNA: TGTGCCAGCAGCCATTACACAGGGGACGAGCAGTACGTC.

The CDR3 region is CASSAGDLYEQYF. The DNA of the CDR3 is TGCGCCAGCAGTGCTGGGGATCTCTACGAGCAGTACTTC. V gene TRBV10-1 combines with J gene TRBJ2-7; no definite D call. This CDR3 has 13 amino acids. Trimming left V 4 bases short and J 3 bases short, with 10 bases between. The germline gives CDR1 WNHNN, CDR2 SYGVQD (reference sequence).

The V call is TRBV27, the J call TRBJ2-1; D is ambiguous. Germline CDR1 reads MNHEY; CDR2 reads SMNVEV (reference sequence). V gave up 1 base and J gave up 6 bases, with 13 bases separating them. CDR3 length: 15 amino acids. The CDR3 DNA follows: TGTGCCAGCAGTTTATGGGATCCACTCTCCAATGAGCAGTTCTTC. Protein product: CASSLWDPLSNEQFF.

The chain joins TRBV10-3 to TRBJ1-1; 8 bases are a match to TRBD1. Unmatched junction bases numbered 15, after V lost 0 bases and J lost 0 bases. CDR3 length equals 20 residues. Germline V gene lookup returns CDR1 ENHRY and CDR2 SYGVKD. CDR3 bases: TGTGCCATCAGTGAGTCGGGAACCGGGACAGGCAACCTCATGAACACTGAAGCTTTCTTT. Translating gives CAISESGTGTGNLMNTEAFF.

This chain joins TRBV5-1 and TRBJ2-5, with 12 bases that match TRBD2. Germline V gene data show CDR1 as SGHRS and CDR2 as YFSETQ. Germline trimming cut 0 bases from V and 13 bases from J; bases unmatched to any gene: 10. This CDR3 has 15 amino acids. CDR3 region: CASSLGTSGGPSGYF. Here the CDR3 DNA reads TGCGCCAGCAGCTTGGGCACTAGCGGGGGGCCGTCCGGGTACTTC.

V is TRBV9 and J is TRBJ1-2; no definite D call. The CDR3 is 14 residues long. The germline gives CDR1 SGDLS, CDR2 YYNGEE. Deletions cut 4 bases from V and 8 bases from J, with 18 bases between. The CDR3 protein is CASSSQSVRVGYTF. In DNA form, the CDR3 reads TGTGCCAGCAGCTCCCAGTCGGTACGCGTCGGCTACACCTTC.

To note about this clone: One end of the junction is discordant with germline, which a read error may explain. This chain links TRBV9 with TRBJ2-5, with 11 bases lining up with TRBD2. Germline V CDR1 and CDR2: SGDLS, YYNGEE. This CDR3 comprises 13 residues. The CDR3 spells CASSGGAGETQYF. Here the CDR3 DNA reads TGTGCCAGTAGCGGGGGGGCGGGCGAGACCCAGTACTTC.

The table lists this clone with a count of one. The chain couples TRBV7-2 to TRBJ2-5; D not certain. CDR3 length: 13 residues. The V and J ends lost 4 bases and 2 bases respectively, with 8 bases between them. Germline loops: CDR1 SGHTA, CDR2 FQGNSA. CDR3 nucleotide sequence: TGTGCCAGCAGCTCGGCGCCGCAAGAGACCCAGTACTTC. It codes for CASSSAPQETQYF.